This record looks at one TCR beta chain sequence and its context. Its antigen is not identified. TCR cDNA was made by 5'RACE template switching, adding a universal primer site and UMIs. TCRdb re-derived calls from the 5' RACE reads in MiXCR, one entry per CDR3 protein. The profile covers about 550,000 distinct CDR3 sequences, with over 15% appearing a single time and more than 13% taken by the ten largest. CDR3 size: 16 residues. From germline, CDR1 is ENHRY and CDR2 SYGVKD. Between the trimmed V and J ends, which lost 2 bases and 1 base, there was a span of 9 bases. The data derive from a study of T cells after yellow fever vaccination. Findings and limits, study-wide: In FACS-sorted repertoires, abundant clonotypes from the bulk population could appear as contaminants. Post-booster samples contained most primary-vaccination clones (approximately 97% CD4, around 88% CD8).

The source material was PBMCs, sampled 15 days after the yellow fever booster vaccination. This TCR was sampled from a man under 40 who received the YFV17D yellow fever vaccine. This rearrangement joins TRBV10-3 to TRBJ2-6; D is unresolved. CDR3 sequence: CAISEPKDSGANVLTF. In DNA, the CDR3 is TGTGCCATCAGTGAGCCTAAAGATTCTGGGGCCAACGTCCTGACTTTC.